The 30 T cell receptor beta chains below come from one sample, sequenced in a study of CD8 T cells in cerebrospinal fluid in Alzheimer's disease. TCRdb reprocessed the 10x single-cell sequencing reads and reports one entry per CDR3 protein, with no DNA. The sample spans some 1,500 distinct CDR3 sequences; the ten largest clones claim 5.5% to 6.5%. Sequenced input: cerebrospinal fluid. Receptors originate from a human donor with Alzheimer's disease.

This sequence joins TRBV11-2 and TRBJ2-7; the D call from TCRdb, TRBD1, cannot be confirmed without DNA. CDR1 SGHAT and CDR2 FQNNGV come from the germline V gene. The CDR3 has 16 amino acids. CDR3 residues: CASSPTPGTGVGEQYF.

By frequency, this clonotype is large. The chain has TRBV6-5 and TRBJ2-7; the TCRdb call, TRBD1, lacks DNA for checking. This CDR3 spans 14 amino acids. The V gene's germline CDR1 is MNHEY and CDR2 SVGAGI. The CDR3 loop reads CASRRTGSSYEQYF.

This clonotype registers large (0.1 to 1%) by frequency. V and J are TRBV7-2 and TRBJ2-3; TCRdb's D gene call, TRBD1, goes unchecked for lack of DNA. CDR1 and CDR2 from the germline V gene are SGHTA and FQGNSA. The CDR3 is made up of 13 amino acids. The CDR3 here is CASSPQTGGTQYF.

V is TRBV10-2 and J is TRBJ1-2; the D call from TCRdb, TRBD1, cannot be confirmed without DNA. Germline CDR1 WSHSY, CDR2 SAAADI. The CDR3 contains 12 residues. The CDR3 here is CASSPGIYGYTF.

Frequency places this clonotype as medium-sized. The V call is TRBV6-6, the J call TRBJ1-5. The CDR3 runs to 12 residues. The germline CDR1 and CDR2 sequences are MNHNY and SVGAGI (reference sequence). The chain's CDR3 is CASSYSTQPQHF.

This clonotype is labeled medium-sized based on frequency. V usage is TRBV12-3 or TRBV12-4 and J usage is TRBJ2-7; checking the TCRdb D call of TRBD1 is not possible without DNA. CDR3 length equals 12 residues. CDR3 sequence reads: CASSFRGHEQYF.

In terms of frequency, this clonotype is medium-sized. The V and J genes are TRBV7-3 and TRBJ2-3; the D call from TCRdb, TRBD1, cannot be confirmed without DNA. Germline CDR1 reads SGHTA; CDR2 reads FQGTGA. This CDR3 region has 13 residues. The chain's CDR3 is CASSFVRTDTQYF.

This clonotype ranks as large in terms of frequency. V and J are TRBV24-1 and TRBJ2-2; the D call of TRBD2 rests on TCRdb alone, since no DNA is present to check it. This CDR3 has 14 amino acids. Looked up from germline, CDR1 is KGHDR and CDR2 is SFDVKD. The CDR3 here is CATASVLNTGELFF.

Judged by frequency, this clonotype is large. The chain uses TRBV7-2 and TRBJ2-3; absent DNA, TCRdb's TRBD2 call cannot be checked. CDR1 and CDR2 (germline): SGHTA, FQGNSA. This CDR3 has 16 amino acids. The CDR3 loop reads CASSLQLAGLPDTQYF. Combining the CDR3 with reference TRBV7-2 and TRBJ2-3 gives the whole variable domain GAGVSQSPSNKVTEKGKDVELRCDPISGHTALYWYRQSLGQGLEFLIYFQGNSAPDKSGLPSDRFSAERTGGSVSTLTIQRTQQEDSAVYLCASSLQLAGLPDTQYFGPGTRLTVL.

By frequency, this clonotype is medium-sized. The gene calls are TRBV25-1 and TRBJ2-3. The CDR3 length is 14 residues. Germline V gene lookup returns CDR1 MGHDK and CDR2 SYGVNS. The CDR3 reads CASSEYASRDTQYF. Looking up the rest from reference TRBV25-1 and TRBJ2-3 gives the full variable domain: EADIYQTPRYLVIGTGKKITLECSQTMGHDKMYWYQQDPGMELHLIHYSYGVNSTEKGDLSSESTVSRIRTEHFPLTLESARPSHTSQYLCASSEYASRDTQYFGPGTRLTVL.

V is TRBV11-1 and J is TRBJ2-3; TCRdb calls TRBD1, which cannot be checked without DNA. This CDR3 has 16 residues. CDR1 SGHAT and CDR2 FQDESV come from the germline V gene (reference sequence). The CDR3 sequence: CASSLGGGAVSDTQYF.

Its frequency marks this clonotype as large. The chain recombines TRBV11-2 with TRBJ2-1; TCRdb names TRBD2, which stays unverified in the absence of DNA. Germline V gene lookup returns CDR1 SGHAT and CDR2 FQNNGV. The CDR3 runs to 16 residues. This CDR3 reads CASSRGAGGIHNEQFF.

The chain joins TRBV11-3 to TRBJ2-6; TCRdb designates TRBD2, a call that cannot be tested without DNA. Germline V gene sequence: CDR1 SGHNT, CDR2 YENEEA. The CDR3 is 19 amino acids. CDR3 sequence: CASSSRLAGDLLGANVLTF.

This clonotype is identified as large from frequency. The V call is TRBV9, the J call TRBJ2-1; TCRdb proposes TRBD1, but this gene call is untestable without DNA. This CDR3 is 16 amino acids long. CDR1 and CDR2 from the germline V gene are SGDLS and YYNGEE. CDR3 protein: CASSTHRDRGGNEQFF.

By frequency, this clonotype registers large. The V call is TRBV10-3, the J call TRBJ2-7; checking the TCRdb D call of TRBD1 is not possible without DNA. The CDR3 sequence is 16 residues long. Germline-derived CDR1 and CDR2 are ENHRY and SYGVKD. The CDR3 spells CAISEQPPGRAYEQYF.

Considering frequency, this clonotype is medium-sized. This rearrangement joins TRBV27 to TRBJ2-1; checking the TCRdb D call of TRBD2 is not possible without DNA. Germline CDR1 MNHEY, CDR2 SMNVEV (reference sequence). The CDR3 is made up of 16 amino acids. CDR3 region: CASSLSTGLAYNEQFF.

This chain connects TRBV19 to TRBJ1-1; no DNA is available, so the TRBD1 call from TCRdb remains unchecked. There are 14 residues in the CDR3. CDR1 and CDR2 from the germline V gene are LNHDA and SQIVND (reference sequence). The CDR3 loop is CASSIVPGGTEAFF. The complete variable domain, with remaining parts taken from reference TRBV19 and TRBJ1-1, reads DGGITQSPKYLFRKEGQNVTLSCEQNLNHDAMYWYRQDPGQGLRLIYYSQIVNDFQKGDIAEGYSVSREKKESFPLTVTSAQKNPTAFYLCASSIVPGGTEAFFGQGTRLTVV.

By frequency, this clonotype is medium-sized. The rearrangement joins TRBV24-1 to TRBJ1-2; no DNA is available, so the TRBD1 call from TCRdb remains unchecked. CDR1 is KGHDR and CDR2 is SFDVKD in the germline V gene. CDR3 length equals 13 residues. The CDR3 sequence is CATSDEQGDGYTF.

The chain couples TRBV7-8 to TRBJ2-3; TCRdb lists TRBD1, though no DNA is available to test this call. Germline V gene data show CDR1 as SGHVS and CDR2 as FQNEAQ. The CDR3 runs 15 residues. The chain's CDR3 is CASSPQRGGRDTQYF.

Judged by frequency, this clonotype is medium-sized (0.01 to 0.1%). The chain is built from TRBV6-6 and TRBJ2-6; as DNA is missing, the TRBD1 call by TCRdb cannot be tested. Germline lookup yields CDR1 MNHNY and CDR2 SVGAGI (reference sequence). This CDR3 is built from 17 residues. CDR3 region: CASSPDSSSSGANVLTF.

This chain joins TRBV19 and TRBJ1-2; absent DNA, TCRdb's TRBD1 call cannot be checked. There are 15 residues in the CDR3. CDR1 is LNHDA and CDR2 is SQIVND in the germline V gene (reference sequence). The chain's CDR3 is CASSMTLTANYGYTF.

This clonotype registers medium-sized by frequency. The CDR3 sequence: CSAPLRANTGELFF. The chain joins TRBV20-1 to TRBJ2-2. This CDR3 is 14 amino acids long. Germline V lookup: CDR1 DFQATT, CDR2 SNEGSKA (reference sequence).

Measured by frequency, this clonotype is large. The rearrangement joins TRBV11-2 to TRBJ2-1; the D call of TRBD1 rests on TCRdb alone, since no DNA is present to check it. CDR3 length equals 14 residues. Germline assignment: CDR1 SGHAT and CDR2 FQNNGV. CDR3 protein: CASSLGTGENEQFF.

Considering frequency, this clonotype is medium-sized. The genes are TRBV27 and TRBJ2-7; with no DNA, the TCRdb D assignment of TRBD1 cannot be verified. Germline V gives CDR1 MNHEY, CDR2 SMNVEV (reference sequence). CDR3 length: 14 residues. Here the CDR3 reads CASSLTGSTYEQYF.

This clonotype is identified as medium-sized (0.01 to 0.1%) from frequency. The chain employs TRBV6-6 and TRBJ2-2. The CDR3 has 14 amino acids. Germline CDR1 is MNHNY and CDR2 is SVGAGI (reference sequence). The CDR3 loop reads CASSSDDNTGELFF.

This clonotype is identified as medium-sized from frequency. The V and J genes are TRBV5-5 and TRBJ1-2; TCRdb proposes TRBD1, but this gene call is untestable without DNA. Germline V gene data show CDR1 as SGHKS and CDR2 as YYEKEE (reference sequence). This CDR3 spans 13 amino acids. The CDR3: CASSTWGGDSHTF.

This clonotype registers large by frequency. This sequence joins TRBV12-3 or TRBV12-4 and TRBJ2-1; TCRdb picks TRBD2, but there is no DNA to check that call. CDR3 length: 13 residues. This CDR3 reads CASRVAGRDEQFF.

The CDR3 loop reads CASSLGTVPNYGYTF. The chain combines TRBV5-6 with TRBJ1-2; checking the TCRdb D call of TRBD1 is not possible without DNA. Germline V gene lookup returns CDR1 SGHDT and CDR2 YYEEEE. The CDR3 spans 15 residues.

Considering frequency, this clonotype is medium-sized. The chain links TRBV6-1 to TRBJ2-3; TCRdb names TRBD2, which stays unverified in the absence of DNA. From germline, CDR1 is MNHNS and CDR2 SASEGT. The CDR3 loop spans 17 amino acids. The CDR3 spells CASSSGLAGVSTDTQYF.

Judged by frequency, this clonotype is large. The V call is TRBV7-9, the J call TRBJ1-4; TCRdb gives TRBD1 as the D gene, but with no DNA this cannot be confirmed. The CDR3 spans 12 residues. Germline V gene lookup returns CDR1 SEHNR and CDR2 FQNEAQ (reference sequence). CDR3 in amino acids: CASTGGREKLFF.